A selection of T cell receptor beta chains follows, all from one sample in a study of cytomegalovirus exposure and HLA in healthy donors. Generated by immunoSEQ multiplex PCR, the TCRdb table keeps only in-frame clones and is missing some. Altogether 150,000 or so clones are present, 65% to 80% being singletons, with the ten largest covering roughly 2%. Input material: PBMCs. The receptor set was obtained from a female donor in good health and CMV-seronegative. Both conserved end residues are part of each CDR3. Fields, in order: V gene, D gene, J gene, clone size, CDR3 protein, CDR3 DNA. D genes are given only for firm matches. Size tells how often a clone was seen (once, few, many) or the class of an expanded clone, and some rows leave it out.

TRBV5-1	NA	TRBJ1-4	NA	CASSLGPGGGVSEKLFF	TGCGCCAGCAGCTTGGGGCCTGGGGGAGGGGTCAGTGAAAAACTGTTTTTT
TRBV10-3	NA	TRBJ1-1	NA	CAISEDRRSPNIRLTEAFF	TGTGCCATCAGTGAGGACAGGCGTTCCCCCAATATCCGTCTGACTGAAGCTTTCTTT
TRBV7-3	NA	TRBJ2-2	NA	CASSLKQGVGELFF	TGTGCCAGCAGCTTAAAACAGGGCGTTGGGGAGCTGTTTTTT
TRBV19	NA	TRBJ1-1	NA	CASQPNSYNTEAFF	TGTGCCAGTCAGCCTAACAGCTACAACACTGAAGCTTTCTTT
TRBV5-1	TRBD1	TRBJ2-2	NA	CASSVEARGPGELFF	TGCGCCAGCAGCGTAGAGGCCAGGGGGCCTGGGGAGCTGTTTTTT
TRBV7-9	NA	TRBJ2-2	NA	CASSLWLAGELFF	TGTGCCAGCAGCTTATGGCTAGCCGGGGAGCTGTTTTTT
TRBV9	TRBD1	TRBJ1-1	NA	CATDPTGDTEAFF	TGTGCCACGGACCCGACAGGGGATACTGAAGCTTTCTTT
TRBV28	NA	TRBJ1-1	NA	CASSLRDIGTEAFF	TGTGCCAGCAGTTTACGGGACATAGGCACTGAAGCTTTCTTT
TRBV30	TRBD1	TRBJ1-5	NA	CALGGQGARPQHF	TGTGCCTTGGGGGGGCAGGGGGCGAGGCCCCAGCATTTT
TRBV5-6	NA	TRBJ2-1	NA	CASSLGGEDEQFF	TGTGCCAGCAGCTTGGGAGGGGAGGATGAGCAGTTCTTC
TRBV19	TRBD1	TRBJ1-1	NA	CATSSRVRQGNTEAFF	TGTGCCACCTCCTCTAGGGTTCGACAGGGCAACACTGAAGCTTTCTTT
TRBV28	TRBD2	TRBJ2-3	once	CASSLAGGTDTQYF	TGTGCCAGCAGTTTAGCGGGGGGCACAGATACGCAGTATTTT
TRBV10-3	NA	TRBJ1-1	few	CAISDPTVNTEAFF	TGTGCCATCAGTGACCCGACAGTGAACACTGAAGCTTTCTTT
TRBV5-4	NA	TRBJ1-6	NA	CASSPATEFTYNSPLHF	TGTGCCAGCAGCCCGGCGACAGAATTCACCTATAATTCACCCCTCCACTTT
TRBV5-1	TRBD1	TRBJ1-2	NA	CASSGDRVGGYGYTF	TGCGCCAGCAGCGGGGACAGGGTGGGCGGCTATGGCTACACCTTC
TRBV19	NA	TRBJ1-1	NA	CASSILGGDTEAFF	TGTGCCAGTAGTATTCTGGGAGGGGACACTGAAGCTTTCTTT
TRBV5-8	NA	TRBJ1-6	NA	CASSWGWGTPNSPLHF	TGTGCCAGCAGCTGGGGTTGGGGGACACCCAATTCACCCCTCCACTTT
TRBV9	TRBD1	TRBJ2-2	once	CASSLGQGIHTGELFF	TGTGCCAGCAGCTTGGGACAGGGGATACACACCGGGGAGCTGTTTTTT
TRBV11-3	NA	TRBJ2-7	NA	CASRLTRSARVEQYF	TGTGCCAGCCGATTGACGCGGTCTGCGAGGGTCGAGCAGTACTTC
TRBV19	NA	TRBJ2-1	NA	CASTIQGGGYNEQFF	TGTGCCAGTACCATACAGGGCGGGGGATACAATGAGCAGTTCTTC
TRBV29-1	NA	TRBJ2-7	NA	CSVEDGARGWEQYF	TGCAGCGTTGAAGATGGGGCTAGGGGCTGGGAGCAGTACTTC
TRBV29-1	TRBD1	TRBJ1-4	NA	CSAYRGPEKLFF	TGCAGCGCCTACAGGGGGCCCGAAAAACTGTTTTTT
TRBV2	TRBD2	TRBJ2-7	once	CATRGASGRGEQYF	TGTGCCACACGGGGAGCTAGCGGGAGGGGCGAGCAGTACTTC
TRBV4-1	TRBD2	TRBJ2-7	NA	CASSRGASGGASYEQYF	TGCGCCAGCAGCCGTGGGGCTAGCGGGGGCGCCTCCTACGAGCAGTACTTC
TRBV7-8	NA	TRBJ1-1	few	CASSLTGQETEAFF	TGTGCCAGCAGCTTAACAGGGCAGGAGACTGAAGCTTTCTTT
TRBV28	NA	TRBJ1-3	few	CATDRLSGNTIYF	TGTGCCACCGACAGGCTCTCTGGAAACACCATATATTTT
TRBV5-6	TRBD1	TRBJ1-1	few	CASSYSGQGNTEAFF	TGTGCCAGCAGCTACTCAGGACAGGGTAACACTGAAGCTTTCTTT
TRBV5-1	NA	TRBJ2-5	NA	CASSFVQGGGKTQYF	TGCGCCAGCAGCTTTGTTCAAGGGGGGGGGAAGACCCAGTACTTC
TRBV30	NA	TRBJ1-1	NA	CAWSFRNILLNTEAFF	TGTGCCTGGAGTTTTCGAAACATTTTACTGAACACTGAAGCTTTCTTT
TRBV27	TRBD1	TRBJ1-5	NA	CASSGTGTVQPQHF	TGTGCCAGCAGTGGGACAGGGACGGTACAGCCCCAGCATTTT
TRBV7-2	NA	TRBJ2-7	NA	CASSLGGGEQYF	TGTGCCAGCAGCTTAGGAGGGGGCGAGCAGTACTTC
TRBV19	TRBD1	TRBJ1-4	NA	CASSISGGATREKLFF	TGTGCCAGTAGTATATCAGGGGGAGCCACTCGAGAAAAACTGTTTTTT
TRBV6-5	TRBD1	TRBJ1-1	NA	CASSSQGAETEAFF	TGTGCCAGCAGTTCACAGGGGGCGGAGACTGAAGCTTTCTTT
TRBV2	NA	TRBJ1-1	few	CASSDPRSSRVNTEAFF	TGTGCCAGCAGTGACCCCCGATCCTCCCGGGTGAACACTGAAGCTTTCTTT
TRBV5-1	NA	TRBJ2-3	NA	CASRIVGEGTDTQYF	TGCGCCAGCCGGATCGTGGGAGAGGGCACAGATACGCAGTATTTT
TRBV30	NA	TRBJ1-6	NA	CAWREQGWNSPLHF	TGTGCCTGGAGGGAACAGGGATGGAATTCACCCCTCCACTTT
TRBV2	NA	TRBJ1-1	NA	CASRVRGDYLEAFF	TGTGCCAGCAGGGTCCGGGGGGACTATCTTGAAGCTTTCTTT
TRBV5-1	NA	TRBJ2-7	NA	CASSPIQGKYEQYF	TGCGCCAGCAGCCCGATACAGGGAAAGTACGAGCAGTACTTC
TRBV6-5	NA	TRBJ1-2	NA	CASSYSRIFYGYTF	TGTGCCAGCAGTTACTCGCGGATTTTCTATGGCTACACCTTC
TRBV6-1	TRBD1	TRBJ1-4	few	CASSPGQDEKLFF	TGTGCCAGCAGCCCGGGACAGGATGAAAAACTGTTTTTT
TRBV4-1	NA	TRBJ1-2	NA	CASSQEGPGSYNYGYTF	TGCGCCAGCAGCCAAGAAGGGCCGGGGAGCTATAATTATGGCTACACCTTC
TRBV5-1	TRBD1	TRBJ2-1	NA	CASSKDRGGSYNEQFF	TGCGCCAGCAGCAAAGACAGGGGTGGCTCCTACAATGAGCAGTTCTTC
TRBV6-1	NA	TRBJ2-3	NA	CASSDSRASTDTQYF	TGTGCCAGCAGTGATAGCAGGGCGAGCACAGATACGCAGTATTTT
TRBV19	TRBD1	TRBJ1-5	NA	CASSIKTGGAGPQHF	TGTGCCAGTAGTATTAAGACAGGGGGGGCAGGGCCCCAGCATTTT
TRBV6-1	TRBD1	TRBJ1-1	NA	CASSEGTGGGRNTEAFF	TGTGCCAGCAGTGAAGGGACAGGGGGGGGCCGAAACACTGAAGCTTTCTTT
TRBV5-4	NA	TRBJ1-2	NA	CASSYFGGAGGYTF	TGTGCCAGCAGCTATTTTGGAGGGGCAGGGGGCTACACCTTC
TRBV7-9	NA	TRBJ1-1	NA	CASSSTTGNTEAFF	TGTGCCAGCAGCTCTACTACAGGGAACACTGAAGCTTTCTTT
TRBV6-5	NA	TRBJ1-2	NA	CASSYSGQEFYGYTF	TGTGCCAGCAGTTACTCGGGGCAGGAGTTCTATGGCTACACCTTC
TRBV5-6	TRBD1	TRBJ2-1	few	CASIQGSSYNEQFF	TGTGCCAGCATACAGGGGAGCTCCTACAATGAGCAGTTCTTC
TRBV5-1	NA	TRBJ2-7	NA	CASSFQGGDYEQYF	TGCGCCAGCAGCTTCCAAGGGGGAGACTACGAGCAGTACTTC